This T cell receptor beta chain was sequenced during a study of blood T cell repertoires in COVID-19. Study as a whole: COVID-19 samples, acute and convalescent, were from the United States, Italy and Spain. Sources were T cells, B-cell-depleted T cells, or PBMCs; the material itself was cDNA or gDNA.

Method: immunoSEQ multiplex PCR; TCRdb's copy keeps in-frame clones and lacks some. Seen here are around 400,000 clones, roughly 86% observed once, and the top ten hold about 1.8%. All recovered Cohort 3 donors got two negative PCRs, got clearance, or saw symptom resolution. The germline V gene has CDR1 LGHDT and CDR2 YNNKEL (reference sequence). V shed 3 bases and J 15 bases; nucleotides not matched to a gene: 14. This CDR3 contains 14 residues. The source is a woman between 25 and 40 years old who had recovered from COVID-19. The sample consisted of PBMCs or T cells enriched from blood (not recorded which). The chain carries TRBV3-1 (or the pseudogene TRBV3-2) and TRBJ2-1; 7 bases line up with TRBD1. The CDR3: CASSHPGTALVLFF. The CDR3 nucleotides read TGTGCCAGCAGCCATCCAGGGACAGCCCTGGTTCTGTTCTTC.